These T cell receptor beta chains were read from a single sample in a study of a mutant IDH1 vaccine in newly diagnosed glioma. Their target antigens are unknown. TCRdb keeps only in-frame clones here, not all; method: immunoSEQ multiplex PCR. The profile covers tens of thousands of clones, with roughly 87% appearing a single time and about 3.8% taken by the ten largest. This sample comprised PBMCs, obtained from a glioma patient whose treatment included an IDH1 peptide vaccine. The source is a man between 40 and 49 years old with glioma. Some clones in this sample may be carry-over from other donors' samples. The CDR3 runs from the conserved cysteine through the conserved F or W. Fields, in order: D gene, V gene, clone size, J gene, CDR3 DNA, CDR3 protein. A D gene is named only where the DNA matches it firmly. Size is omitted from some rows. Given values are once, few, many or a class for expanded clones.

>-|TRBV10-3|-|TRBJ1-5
TGTGCCATCAGTCGGGACAAGTATAGCAATCAGCCCCAGCATTTT
CAISRDKYSNQPQHF
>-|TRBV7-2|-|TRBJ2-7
TGTGCCAGCAGCCCCGATCCCCATAGCTCCTACGAGCAGTACTTC
CASSPDPHSSYEQYF
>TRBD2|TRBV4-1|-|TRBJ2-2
TGCGCCAGCAGCCCCCCTGTAGTAGCGGGGGGATTAACCGGGGAGCTGTTTTTT
CASSPPVVAGGLTGELFF
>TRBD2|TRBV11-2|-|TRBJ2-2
TGTGCCATCGGGGGGGCGGGCACCGGGGAGCTGTTTTTT
CAIGGAGTGELFF
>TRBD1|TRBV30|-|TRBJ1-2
TGTGCCTGGGATGGGACAGGGGGACTGGCTAACTATGGCTACACCTTC
CAWDGTGGLANYGYTF
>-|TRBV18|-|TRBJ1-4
TGTGCCAGCTCATCCGAAAGTCCAACTAATGAAAAACTGTTTTTT
CASSSESPTNEKLFF
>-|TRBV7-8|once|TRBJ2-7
TGTGCCAGCACCCGTAGGCGGGGGCCCTACGAGCAGTACTTC
CASTRRRGPYEQYF
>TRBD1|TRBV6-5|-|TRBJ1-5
TGTGCCAGCGGAAGACAGGGGGAGGACAATCAGCCCCAGCATTTT
CASGRQGEDNQPQHF
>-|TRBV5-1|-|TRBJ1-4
TGCGCCAGCAGCTTGGCTGGAGCAACTAATGAAAAACTGTTTTTT
CASSLAGATNEKLFF
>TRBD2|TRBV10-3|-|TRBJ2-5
TGTGCCATCAGTGAGTCGGGCGGGGGCCAAGAGACCCAGTACTTC
CAISESGGGQETQYF
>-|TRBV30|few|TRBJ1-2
TGTGCCTGGGACGGGCGAGAACTCGTTAACTATGGCTACACCTTC
CAWDGRELVNYGYTF
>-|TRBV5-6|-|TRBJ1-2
TGTGCCAGCAGCTTGGCCGGTCAGGGCTATTCTAACTATGGCTACACCTTC
CASSLAGQGYSNYGYTF
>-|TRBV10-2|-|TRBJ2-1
TGCGCCAGCAGTGAAGGTTATAGAAAGGACAATGAGCAGTTCTTC
CASSEGYRKDNEQFF
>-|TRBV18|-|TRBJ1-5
TGTGCCAGCTCACCTCGGGGGGCGTTAGATCAGCCCCAGCATTTT
CASSPRGALDQPQHF
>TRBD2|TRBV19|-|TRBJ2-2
TGTGCCAGTAGTATAGCCGGACTAGCTTACACCGGGGAGCTGTTTTTT
CASSIAGLAYTGELFF
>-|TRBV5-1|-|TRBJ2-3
TGCGCCAGCAGTGATGTCCTCGATATAGGCACAGATACGCAGTATTTT
CASSDVLDIGTDTQYF
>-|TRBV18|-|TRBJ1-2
TGTGCCAGCTCACCACCGTCAGGGGATAGTGGCTACACCTTC
CASSPPSGDSGYTF
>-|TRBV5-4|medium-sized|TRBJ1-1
TGTGCCAGCAGCTTCCGGGCATACACTGAAGCTTTCTTT
CASSFRAYTEAFF
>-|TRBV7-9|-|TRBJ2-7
TGTGCCAGCAGCTTATCGGGGGACTACGAGCAGTACTTC
CASSLSGDYEQYF
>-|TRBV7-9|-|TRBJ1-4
TGTGCCAGCAGCCCACCCCGTAAGGTTCGGGAAAAACTGTTTTTT
CASSPPRKVREKLFF
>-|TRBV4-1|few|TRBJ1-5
TGCGCCAGCAGCCAAGTGTTAACAGGAGATCAGCCCCAGCATTTT
CASSQVLTGDQPQHF
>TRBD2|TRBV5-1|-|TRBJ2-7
TGCGCCAGCAGACGGGGAGGGGAGGGGACCTACGAGCAGTACTTC
CASRRGGEGTYEQYF
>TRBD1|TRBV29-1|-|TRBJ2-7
TGCAGCGCACAGGGGGCACCAGCCGAGCAGTACTTC
CSAQGAPAEQYF
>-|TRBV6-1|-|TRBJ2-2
TGTGCCAGCACCCCCGGAGAGGACACCGGGGAGCTGTTTTTT
CASTPGEDTGELFF
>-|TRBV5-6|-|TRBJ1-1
TGTGCCAGCAGCCGCAGAGGTGTAAGGAACACTGAAGCTTTCTTT
CASSRRGVRNTEAFF
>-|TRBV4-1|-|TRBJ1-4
TGCGCCAGCAGCCAGGACCTTCTATTTCCAAATGAAAAACTGTTTTTT
CASSQDLLFPNEKLFF
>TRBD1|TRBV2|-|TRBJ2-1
TGTGCCAGCAGCCTAGACAGGGTGGAGTTCTTC
CASSLDRVEFF
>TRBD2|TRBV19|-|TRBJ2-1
TGTGCCAGTAGCGTACTAGCGGGGGGGCCTAATGAGCAGTTCTTC
CASSVLAGGPNEQFF
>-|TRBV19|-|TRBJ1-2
TGTGCCACTTCGGGACATACTAACTATGGCTACACCTTC
CATSGHTNYGYTF
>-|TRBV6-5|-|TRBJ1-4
TGTGCCAGCAAGTCCGGGACAAGGATCGAAAAACTGTTTTTT
CASKSGTRIEKLFF
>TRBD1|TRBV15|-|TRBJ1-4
TGTGCCACCAGCAGCCGACAGGGGGGTGAAAAACTGTTTTTT
CATSSRQGGEKLFF
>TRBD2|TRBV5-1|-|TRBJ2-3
TGCGCCAGCTCGCGGCGGGGGGCCTCCTCGTTCGATACAGATACGCAGTATTTT
CASSRRGASSFDTDTQYF
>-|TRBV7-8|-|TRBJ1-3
TGTGCCAGCAGCTTTCCGGGCGTCAACTCTGGAAACACCATATATTTT
CASSFPGVNSGNTIYF
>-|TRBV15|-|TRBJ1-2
TGTGCCACCAGCAGAGATACGGAGTATGGCTACACCTTC
CATSRDTEYGYTF
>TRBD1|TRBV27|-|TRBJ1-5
TGTGCCAGCAGTTCAGGACAGGGTTGGCAGCCCCAGCATTTT
CASSSGQGWQPQHF
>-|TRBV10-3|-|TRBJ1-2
TGTGCCATCAGTGCGCAGGGCCAGGGCTACACCTTC
CAISAQGQGYTF
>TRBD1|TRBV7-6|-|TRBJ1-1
TGTGCCAGCAGCCAGACTTCCGGGACAGGGATGACTGAAGCTTTCTTT
CASSQTSGTGMTEAFF
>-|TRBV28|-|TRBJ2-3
TGTGCCAGCAGTCCGGGCGGACTAAGCACAGATACGCAGTATTTT
CASSPGGLSTDTQYF
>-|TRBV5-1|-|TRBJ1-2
TGCGCCAGCAGCTTGGATCTGTATAACTATGGCTACACCTTC
CASSLDLYNYGYTF
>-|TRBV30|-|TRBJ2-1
TGTGCCTGGAGAACAACCTACAATGAGCAGTTCTTC
CAWRTTYNEQFF
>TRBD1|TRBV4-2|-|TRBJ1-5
TGTGCCAGCAGCCAAGATTCAACAGGGGTTCAGCCCCAGCATTTT
CASSQDSTGVQPQHF
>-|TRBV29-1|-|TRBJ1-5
TGCAGCGTAGGGACGGGGAATCAGCCCCAGCATTTT
CSVGTGNQPQHF
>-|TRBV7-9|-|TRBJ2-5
TGTGCCAGCAGCTTAGAATCCCACGGGTCGGCCCAGTACTTC
CASSLESHGSAQYF
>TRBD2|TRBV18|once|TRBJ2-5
TGTGCCAGCTCACCACCAACCTTTATCCCCATAGCCCGCGCGGGGGGCCCGCAAGAGACCCAGTACTTC
CASSPPTFIPIARAGGPQETQYF
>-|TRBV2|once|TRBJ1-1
TGTGCCAGCAGTGAAACGGCGGGGGGGGTTGTCACCACTGAAGCTTTCTTT
CASSETAGGVVTTEAFF
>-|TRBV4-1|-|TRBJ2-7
TGCGCCAGCAGCCATAAATGGATCTCCTACGAGCAGTACTTC
CASSHKWISYEQYF
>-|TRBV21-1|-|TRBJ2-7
TGTGCCAGCACCCTGGGGAGGGGACAGAGAATTTACGAGCAGTACTTC
CASTLGRGQRIYEQYF
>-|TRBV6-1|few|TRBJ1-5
TGTGCCAGCAGTGAATTGTTTGGGGGAAGCAATCAGCCCCAGCATTTT
CASSELFGGSNQPQHF
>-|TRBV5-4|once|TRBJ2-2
TGTGCCAGCAGCCTCAGCCGCGTTGGGGAGCTGTTTTTT
CASSLSRVGELFF
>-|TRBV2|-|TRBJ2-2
TGTGCCAGCAGTGTACGGCCTGACACCGGGGAGCTGTTTTTT
CASSVRPDTGELFF